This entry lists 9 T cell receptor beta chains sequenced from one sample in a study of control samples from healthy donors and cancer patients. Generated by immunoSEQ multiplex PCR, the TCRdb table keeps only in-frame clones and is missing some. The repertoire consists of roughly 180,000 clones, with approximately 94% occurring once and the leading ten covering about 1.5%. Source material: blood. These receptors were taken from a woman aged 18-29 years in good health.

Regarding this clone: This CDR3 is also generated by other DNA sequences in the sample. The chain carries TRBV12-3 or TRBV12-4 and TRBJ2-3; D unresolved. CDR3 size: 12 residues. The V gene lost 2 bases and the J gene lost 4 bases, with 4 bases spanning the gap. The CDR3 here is CASSLRADTQYF. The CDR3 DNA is TGTGCCAGCAGTTTAAGGGCAGATACGCAGTATTTT.

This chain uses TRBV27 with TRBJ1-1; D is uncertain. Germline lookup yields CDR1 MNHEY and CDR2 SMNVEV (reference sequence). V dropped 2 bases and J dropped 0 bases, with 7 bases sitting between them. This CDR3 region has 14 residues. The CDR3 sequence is CASSLRVLNTEAFF. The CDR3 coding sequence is TGTGCCAGCAGTTTAAGGGTCCTGAACACTGAAGCTTTCTTT.

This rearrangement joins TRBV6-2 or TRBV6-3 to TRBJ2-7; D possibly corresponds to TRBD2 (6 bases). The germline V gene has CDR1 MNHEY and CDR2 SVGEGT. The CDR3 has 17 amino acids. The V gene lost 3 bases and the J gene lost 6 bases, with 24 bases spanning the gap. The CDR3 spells CASSYRESTTWGVEQYF. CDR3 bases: TGTGCCAGCAGTTATAGAGAGTCGACCACCTGGGGGGTCGAGCAGTACTTC.

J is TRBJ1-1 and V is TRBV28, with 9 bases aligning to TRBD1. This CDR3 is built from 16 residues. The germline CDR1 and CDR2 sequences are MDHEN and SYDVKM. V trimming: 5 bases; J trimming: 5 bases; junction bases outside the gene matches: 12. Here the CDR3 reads CASSPRNPGQGTEAFF. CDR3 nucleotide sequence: TGTGCCAGCAGTCCCCGAAATCCGGGACAGGGAACTGAAGCTTTCTTT.

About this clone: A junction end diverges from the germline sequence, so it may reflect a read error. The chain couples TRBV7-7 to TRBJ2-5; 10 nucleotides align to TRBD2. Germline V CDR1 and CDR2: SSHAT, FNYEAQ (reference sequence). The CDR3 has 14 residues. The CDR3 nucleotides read TGTGCTAGCAGCCCTGGACTAGCGGAAGAGACCCAGTACTTC. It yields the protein CASSPGLAEETQYF.

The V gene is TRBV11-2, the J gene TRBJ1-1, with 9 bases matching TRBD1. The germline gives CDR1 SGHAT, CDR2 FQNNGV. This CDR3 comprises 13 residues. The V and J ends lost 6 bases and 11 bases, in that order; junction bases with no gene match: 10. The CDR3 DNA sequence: TGTGCCAGCAGTAACCTGACAGGGGGGACGGCTTTCTTT. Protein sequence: CASSNLTGGTAFF.

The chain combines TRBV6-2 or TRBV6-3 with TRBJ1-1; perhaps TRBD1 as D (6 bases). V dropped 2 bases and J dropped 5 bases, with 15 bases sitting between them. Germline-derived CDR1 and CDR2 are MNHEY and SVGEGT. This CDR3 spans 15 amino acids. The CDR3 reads CASSYAGGGGTEAFF. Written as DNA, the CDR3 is TGTGCCAGCAGTTACGCGGGGGGCGGTGGGACTGAAGCTTTCTTT.

CDR3 region: CASSLQRNYEQYF. The CDR3 region has the DNA TGTGCCAGCAGCTTACAGAGGAACTACGAGCAGTACTTC. The V and J genes are TRBV11-2 and TRBJ2-7; D is undetermined. V was shortened by 2 bases and J by 3 bases, with 8 bases between the two germline ends. This CDR3 is 13 amino acids long. CDR1 SGHAT and CDR2 FQNNGV come from the germline V gene.

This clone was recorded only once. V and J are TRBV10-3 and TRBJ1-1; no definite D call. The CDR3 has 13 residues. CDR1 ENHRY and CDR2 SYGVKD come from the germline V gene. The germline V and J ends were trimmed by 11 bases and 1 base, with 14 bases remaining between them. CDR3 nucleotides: TGTGCCGCCCACGCAGTTGGGAACACTGAAGCTTTCTTT. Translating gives CAAHAVGNTEAFF.